The entry that follows covers one T cell receptor beta chain sequence. What it recognizes is unknown. TCRdb's copy holds only in-frame clones and misses some; the assay was immunoSEQ multiplex PCR. This sample has about 74,000 clones, with more than 70% found just once. The source of the sample is a study of vaccination effects on CD4 cells after COVID-19. Study-wide results and limits: No early post-infection timepoints were available in the study, which also included few convalescent patients.

The authors isolated CD4+ T cells after more than eight days of culture. V was trimmed by 0 bases and J by 2 bases, leaving 12 bases between them. CDR3 length: 16 amino acids. CDR1 and CDR2 (germline): LGHNA, YNFKEQ. The sequence came from a human donor who received a COVID-19 vaccine. The gene calls are TRBV4-2 and TRBJ2-3; a possible D gene is TRBD2 (5 bases). The sequencing used CD4+ T cells from PBMCs cultured without peptide, collected before COVID-19 vaccination. The CDR3 protein is CASSQDFRTDTDTQYF. The CDR3 nucleotides are TGTGCCAGCAGCCAAGATTTTCGGACTGACACAGATACGCAGTATTTT.